This T cell receptor beta chain was recorded in a study of T cells in tuberculosis. Overall study context: In South Africa, adults with active tuberculosis were compared with IGRA-negative and latently infected IGRA-positive adolescents.

Specified time point: new active TB diagnosis, blood taken before or within 7 days of starting treatment. Each donor contributed around 100,000 T cells on average, unsorted. The CDR3 extends over 16 amino acids. Looked up from germline, CDR1 is MGHDK and CDR2 is SYGVNS. V trimming: 2 bases; J trimming: 1 base; junction bases outside the gene matches: 6. Points from the study as a whole: Smaller alpha distances in active tuberculosis partly reflected shorter CDR3-alpha lengths.

Comments on this clone: Its matching antigen is unknown.

TCRdb's table, derived via immunoSEQ multiplex PCR, lists solely in-frame clones and lacks some. The repertoire holds approximately 40,000 clones, roughly 94% seen once, with about 4.7% in the top ten. The receptor comes from an adult with tuberculosis. The chain uses TRBV25-1 and TRBJ1-1; 8 nucleotides match TRBD1. This sample comprised PBMCs, obtained at tuberculosis diagnosis. For the CDR3, the DNA is TGTGCCAGCAGTGAAAGGACAGGGCAGAGGAACACTGAAGCTTTCTTT. Translated: CASSERTGQRNTEAFF.